These 14 T cell receptor beta chains share one sample of origin, sequenced in a study of molecular identifiers for immune sequencing clone quantification. TCRdb reanalysed the PCR reads using MiXCR and keeps one entry per CDR3 protein. Of 80,000 to 100,000 distinct CDR3 sequences detected, about 24% appear once; the ten largest clones hold 0.85% to 0.95%. Sequenced input: naive CD8+ T cells from blood, with Jurkat cell RNA spiked in. Subset noted: FACS-sorted CD8+CD4-CCR7+CD45RA+ naive T cells. These receptors all stem from a human donor in good health. Some libraries in this study had Jurkat cell RNA spiked in.

The sample holds many counts of this clonotype. The chain has TRBV7-9 and TRBJ1-1, with a possible D match to TRBD1 (6 bases). V was trimmed by 5 bases and J by 1 base, leaving 8 bases between them. Germline loops: CDR1 SEHNR, CDR2 FQNEAQ (reference sequence). This CDR3 contains 13 residues. Here the CDR3 reads CASSGGPNTEAFF. The CDR3 nucleotides are TGTGCCAGCAGCGGGGGGCCGAACACTGAAGCTTTCTTT.

In the case of this clonotype: With a much larger clone just one base away, this may be a read error. V and J are TRBV30 and TRBJ2-7; no firm D call. CDR1 is GTSNPN, CDR2 SVGIG, per germline (reference sequence). The CDR3 is made up of 13 amino acids. CDR3 residues: CAWSVATLNEQCF. In DNA form, the CDR3 reads TGTGCCTGGAGTGTAGCTACGCTGAACGAGCAGTGCTTC.

This clonotype occurred many times. The CDR3 DNA sequence: TGTGCCAGCAGCTTATACAGGGACTTAATATGGCCGAACACTGAAGCTTTCTTT. Its protein product is CASSLYRDLIWPNTEAFF. The chain combines TRBV5-6 with TRBJ1-1, with D maybe TRBD1 (6 bases). The CDR3 consists of 18 residues. Looked up from germline, CDR1 is SGHDT and CDR2 is YYEEEE. The germline V and J ends were trimmed by 2 bases and 1 base, with 21 bases remaining between them.

The chain couples TRBV6-5 to TRBJ2-1; 8 bases line up with TRBD2. This CDR3 has 18 amino acids. Germline-derived CDR1 and CDR2 are MNHEY and SVGAGI. V trimming: 5 bases; J trimming: 8 bases; junction bases outside the gene matches: 20. The CDR3 coding sequence is TGTGCCAGCAGTAACCTTACAATAGCGGGATCGGAGTCTGATGAGCAGTTCTTC. Protein product: CASSNLTIAGSESDEQFF.

A note on this clonotype: A much larger clone lies a single base off, so this may be a read error. The V gene is TRBV12-3 or TRBV12-4, the J gene TRBJ2-1; D may be TRBD2 (6 bases). The CDR3 is 14 amino acids. The CDR3 nucleotides are TGTGCCAGCAGCCGGGACTTCTCCTACAATGAGCAGCTCTTC. Protein: CASSRDFSYNEQLF.

Comments on this clonotype: A much larger clone differs from this one at a single base, so this may be a read error. V gene TRBV21-1 combines with J gene TRBJ2-2; TRBD1 is the table's D call, not checked against the DNA. TRBV21-1 is tagged as a pseudogene. The CDR3 has 17 amino acids. DNA for the CDR3: TGTGCCAGCAGCCCCTGCCGGGACACCCTCAACACCGGGGAGCTGTCTTTT. Encoded protein: CASSPCRDTLNTGELSF.

To note about this clonotype: This clone may be a read error of a much larger clone one base away. The CDR3 does not end in the conserved phenylalanine or tryptophan, so this is likely a read error. The chain carries TRBV6-6 and TRBJ1-1; perhaps TRBD1 as D (6 bases). Per the germline V gene, CDR1 is MNHNY and CDR2 is SVGAGI (reference sequence). The CDR3 covers 15 residues. Trimming took 5 bases from V and 0 from J, leaving 13 bases between them. CDR3 loop: CASSTRTAMNTEAFS. CDR3 in DNA: TGTGCCAGCAGTACCCGGACAGCCATGAACACTGAAGCTTTCTCT.

The chain employs TRBV19 and TRBJ2-2; D uncertain. In germline, CDR1 is LNHDA, CDR2 SQIVND (reference sequence). V lost 1 base and J lost 5, with 5 bases in between. The CDR3 runs to 13 residues. The CDR3 protein is CASSIGRTGELFF. For the CDR3, the DNA is TGTGCCAGTAGTATAGGACGAACCGGGGAGCTGTTTTTT.

This chain uses TRBV10-3 with TRBJ1-1; no firm D call. V gave up 8 bases and J gave up 6 bases, with 13 bases separating them. The CDR3 is made up of 12 amino acids. Germline CDR1 ENHRY, CDR2 SYGVKD. The CDR3: CAIGGVTPEAFF. CDR3 DNA sequence: TGTGCCATCGGCGGCGTGACCCCTGAAGCTTTCTTT.

About this clonotype itself: Possible read error: a much larger clone is one base away. This sequence joins TRBV29-1 and TRBJ2-7; unclear D gene. Germline lookup yields CDR1 SQVTM and CDR2 ANQGSEA. There are 11 residues in the CDR3. Trimming removed 3 bases from V and 6 bases from J, with 9 bases in between. The CDR3 DNA is TGCAGCGTTGAGAGAAACTGCGAGCAGTACTTC. Translating it yields CSVERNCEQYF.

The sample holds many counts of this clonotype. This chain joins TRBV5-6 and TRBJ2-7, with 10 bases lining up with TRBD2. This CDR3 is built from 14 residues. Germline V gives CDR1 SGHDT, CDR2 YYEEEE. The V segment lost 3 bases and the J segment 4 bases; nucleotides outside the gene matches: 4. CDR3: CASSSGLAVYEQYF. The CDR3 nucleotides are TGTGCCAGCAGCTCCGGACTAGCGGTTTACGAGCAGTACTTC.

This clonotype was seen a few times. Being one base from a much bigger clone, this may be a read error. The chain couples TRBV20-1 to TRBJ2-7; TRBD2 agrees at 14 bases. The V segment lost 1 base and the J segment 6 bases; nucleotides outside the gene matches: 5. CDR1 is DFQATT, CDR2 SNEGSKA, per germline (reference sequence). This CDR3 spans 15 amino acids. CDR3 nucleotide sequence: TGCAGTGCTAGAGCAGGGACTAGCGGGAGCTGCGAGCAGTACTTC. It yields the protein CSARAGTSGSCEQYF.

A note on this clonotype: It may be a read error: a sequence one base away is much more abundant. The J gene is TRBJ2-7, the V gene TRBV10-3, with unresolved D. This CDR3 is built from 14 residues. V was shortened by 3 bases and J by 0 bases, with 9 bases between the two germline ends. CDR1 and CDR2 (germline): ENHRY, SYGVKD. CDR3 in amino acids: CAISETEPSYEQYF. The CDR3 DNA reads TGTGCCATCAGTGAAACAGAGCCCTCCTACGAGCAGTACTTC.

In its sample, this clonotype was seen many times. Mismatch with germline at one junction end may stem from a read error. The chain links TRBV12-3 or TRBV12-4 to TRBJ1-3; D unclear. The CDR3 is 11 amino acids. CDR3 nucleotides: TGTGCCAGCAGTTTTGGACACACCATATATTTT. Residues: CASSFGHTIYF.